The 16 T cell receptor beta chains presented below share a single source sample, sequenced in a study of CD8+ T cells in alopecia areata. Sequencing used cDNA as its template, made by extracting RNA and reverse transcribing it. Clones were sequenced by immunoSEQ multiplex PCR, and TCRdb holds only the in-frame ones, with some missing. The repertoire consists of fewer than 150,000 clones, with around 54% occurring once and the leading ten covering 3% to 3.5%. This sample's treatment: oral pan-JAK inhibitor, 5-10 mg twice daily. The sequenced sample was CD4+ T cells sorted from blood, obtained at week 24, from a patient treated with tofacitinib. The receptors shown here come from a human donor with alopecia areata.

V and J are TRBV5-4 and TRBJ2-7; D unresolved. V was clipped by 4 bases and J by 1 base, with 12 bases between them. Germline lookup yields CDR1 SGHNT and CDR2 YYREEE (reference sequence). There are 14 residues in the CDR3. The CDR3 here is CASSLEVGSYEQYF. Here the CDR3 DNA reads TGTGCCAGCAGCCTAGAGGTAGGGTCCTACGAGCAGTACTTC.

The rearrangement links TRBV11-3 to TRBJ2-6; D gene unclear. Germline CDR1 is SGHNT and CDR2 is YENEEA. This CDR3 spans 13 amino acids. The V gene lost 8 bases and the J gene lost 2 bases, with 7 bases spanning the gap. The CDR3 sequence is CASGTPGANVLTF. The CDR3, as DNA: TGTGCCAGCGGCACTCCTGGGGCCAACGTCCTGACTTTC.

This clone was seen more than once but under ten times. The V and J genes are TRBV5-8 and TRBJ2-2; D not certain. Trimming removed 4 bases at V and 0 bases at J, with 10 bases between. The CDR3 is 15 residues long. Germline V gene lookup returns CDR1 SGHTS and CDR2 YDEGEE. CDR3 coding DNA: TGTGCCAGCAGCCGCATGATCGCGAACACCGGGGAGCTGTTTTTT. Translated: CASSRMIANTGELFF.

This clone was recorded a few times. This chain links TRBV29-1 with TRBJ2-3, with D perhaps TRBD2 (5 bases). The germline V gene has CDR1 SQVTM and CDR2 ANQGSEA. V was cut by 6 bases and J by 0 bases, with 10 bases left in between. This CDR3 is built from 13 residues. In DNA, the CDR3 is TGCAGCGTCGACTCGGGGAGCACAGATACGCAGTATTTT. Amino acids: CSVDSGSTDTQYF.

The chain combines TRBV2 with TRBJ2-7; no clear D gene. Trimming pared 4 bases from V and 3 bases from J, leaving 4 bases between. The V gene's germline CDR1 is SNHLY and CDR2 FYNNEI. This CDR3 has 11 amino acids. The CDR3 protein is CASSAGYEQYF. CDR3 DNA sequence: TGTGCCAGCAGTGCGGGCTACGAGCAGTACTTC.

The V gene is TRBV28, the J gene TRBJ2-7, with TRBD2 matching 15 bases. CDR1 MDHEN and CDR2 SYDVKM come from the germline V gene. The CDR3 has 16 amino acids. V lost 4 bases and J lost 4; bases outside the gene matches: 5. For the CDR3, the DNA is TGTGCCAGCAGTTATCCGGGACTAGCGGGGGGTTACGAGCAGTACTTC. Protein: CASSYPGLAGGYEQYF.

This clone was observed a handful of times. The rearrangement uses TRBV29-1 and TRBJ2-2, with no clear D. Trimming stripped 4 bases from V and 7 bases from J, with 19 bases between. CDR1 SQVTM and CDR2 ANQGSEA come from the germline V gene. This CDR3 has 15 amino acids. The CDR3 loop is CSVGRASARRGELFF. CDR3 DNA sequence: TGCAGCGTTGGCCGAGCTAGTGCCCGGCGCGGGGAGCTGTTTTTT.

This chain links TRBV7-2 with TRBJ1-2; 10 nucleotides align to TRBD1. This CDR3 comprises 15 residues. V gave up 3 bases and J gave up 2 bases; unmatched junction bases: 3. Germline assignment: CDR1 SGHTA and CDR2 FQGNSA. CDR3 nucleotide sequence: TGTGCCAGCAGCTTTGACAGGGGGCAAAACTATGGCTACACCTTC. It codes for CASSFDRGQNYGYTF.

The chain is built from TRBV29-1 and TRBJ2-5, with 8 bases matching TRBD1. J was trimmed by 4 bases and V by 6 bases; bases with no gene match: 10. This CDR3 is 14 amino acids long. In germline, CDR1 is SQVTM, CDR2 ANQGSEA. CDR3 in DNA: TGCAGCGTGTTAGAGACAGGGGTGGGAGAGACCCAGTACTTC. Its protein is CSVLETGVGETQYF.

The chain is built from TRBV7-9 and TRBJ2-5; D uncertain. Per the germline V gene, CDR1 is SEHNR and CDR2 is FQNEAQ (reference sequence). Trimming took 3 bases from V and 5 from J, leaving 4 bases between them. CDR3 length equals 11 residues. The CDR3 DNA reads TGTGCCAGCAGCTTTGTGGAGACCCAGTACTTC. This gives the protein CASSFVETQYF. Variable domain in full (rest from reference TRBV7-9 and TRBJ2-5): DTGVSQNPRHKITKRGQNVTFRCDPISEHNRLYWYRQTLGQGPEFLTYFQNEAQLEKSRLLSDRFSAERPKGSFSTLEIQRTEQGDSAMYLCASSFVETQYFGPGTRLLVL.

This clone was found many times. The CDR3 loop is CASSLSGGARDTQYF. The CDR3 nucleotides read TGTGCCAGCAGCTTGAGCGGGGGGGCGAGAGATACGCAGTATTTT. The chain is built from TRBV7-8 and TRBJ2-3, with TRBD2 identical over 10 bases. The ends lost 3 bases at V and 5 bases at J; junction bases unmatched: 5. The germline V gene has CDR1 SGHVS and CDR2 FQNEAQ. This CDR3 is 15 amino acids long.

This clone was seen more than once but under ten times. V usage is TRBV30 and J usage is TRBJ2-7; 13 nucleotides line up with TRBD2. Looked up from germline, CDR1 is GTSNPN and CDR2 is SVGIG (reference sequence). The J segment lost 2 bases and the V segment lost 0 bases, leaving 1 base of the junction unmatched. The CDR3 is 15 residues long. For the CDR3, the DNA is TGTGCCTGGAGTGTGGGACTAGCGGGGCCCTACGAGCAGTACTTC. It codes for CAWSVGLAGPYEQYF.

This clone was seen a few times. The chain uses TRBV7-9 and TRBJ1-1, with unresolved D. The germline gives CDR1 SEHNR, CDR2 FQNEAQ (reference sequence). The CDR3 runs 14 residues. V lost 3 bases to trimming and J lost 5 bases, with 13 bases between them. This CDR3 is CASSLGSPGTEAFF. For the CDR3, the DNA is TGTGCCAGCAGCTTGGGTTCACCGGGGACTGAAGCTTTCTTT. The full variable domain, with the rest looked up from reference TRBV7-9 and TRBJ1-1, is DTGVSQNPRHKITKRGQNVTFRCDPISEHNRLYWYRQTLGQGPEFLTYFQNEAQLEKSRLLSDRFSAERPKGSFSTLEIQRTEQGDSAMYLCASSLGSPGTEAFFGQGTRLTVV.

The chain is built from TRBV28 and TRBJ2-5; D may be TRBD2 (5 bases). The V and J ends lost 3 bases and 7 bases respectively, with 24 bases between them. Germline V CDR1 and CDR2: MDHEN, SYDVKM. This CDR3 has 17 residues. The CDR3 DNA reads TGTGCCAGCAGTTTTATAGGTCCGAGGGAAGAGACCGGGACCCAGTACTTC. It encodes CASSFIGPREETGTQYF.

The CDR3 bases are TGCGCCAGCAGCCATGGGACAGGGGGTAACTATGGCTACACCTTC. The encoded protein is CASSHGTGGNYGYTF. V is TRBV4-3 and J is TRBJ1-2; TRBD1 matches 11 bases. With 3 bases clipped from V and 1 base from J, the junction kept 1 base outside the gene matches. Germline values: CDR1 LGHNA, CDR2 YSLEER. CDR3 length: 15 amino acids.

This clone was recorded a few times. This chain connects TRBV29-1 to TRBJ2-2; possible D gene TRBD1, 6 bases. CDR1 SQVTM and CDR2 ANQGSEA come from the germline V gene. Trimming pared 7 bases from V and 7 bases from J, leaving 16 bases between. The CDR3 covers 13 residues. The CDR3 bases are TGCAGCGCAGGGGATAGCACCATCGGGGAGCTGTTTTTT. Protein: CSAGDSTIGELFF.